The T cell receptor (beta chain) under discussion was sequenced for a study of T cells in Graves' hyperthyroidism and ophthalmopathy. No progression to ophthalmopathy during 18 months of follow-up defined stable disease. From germline, CDR1 is MDHEN and CDR2 SYDVKM. V gave up 6 bases and J gave up 8 bases; unmatched junction bases: 13. The CDR3 has 15 residues. Amplification yielded TCR beta CDR3 regions, with RNA transcripts as the source. The HTBI primer set drove a first-round RT-PCR of the TCR CDR3. MiXCR, run by TCRdb on the multiplex PCR reads, gives a single entry per CDR3 protein. The data hold approximately 630,000 distinct CDR3 sequences, with about a sixth observed a single time.

This clonotype was obtained from a woman aged 25 to 45 with Graves' hyperthyroidism. This chain joins TRBV28 and TRBJ1-1; 9 nucleotides align to TRBD1. The sample consisted of blood. The CDR3 sequence: CASSTPGTGKIEAFF. As DNA, the CDR3 is TGTGCCAGCAGCACACCGGGGACAGGGAAAATAGAAGCTTTCTTT.